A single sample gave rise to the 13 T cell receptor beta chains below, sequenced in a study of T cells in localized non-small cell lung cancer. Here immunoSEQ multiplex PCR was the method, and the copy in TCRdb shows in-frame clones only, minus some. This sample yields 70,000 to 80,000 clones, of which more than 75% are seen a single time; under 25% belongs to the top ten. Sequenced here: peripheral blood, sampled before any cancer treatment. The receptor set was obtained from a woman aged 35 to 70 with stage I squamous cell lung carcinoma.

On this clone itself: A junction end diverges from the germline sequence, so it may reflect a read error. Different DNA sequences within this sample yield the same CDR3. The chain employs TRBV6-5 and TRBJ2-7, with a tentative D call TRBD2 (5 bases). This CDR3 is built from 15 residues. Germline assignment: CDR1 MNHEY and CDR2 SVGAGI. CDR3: CASTKRAGWSYEQYF. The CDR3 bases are TGTGCCAGCACTAAAAGGGCGGGTTGGTCCTACGAGCAATACTTC.

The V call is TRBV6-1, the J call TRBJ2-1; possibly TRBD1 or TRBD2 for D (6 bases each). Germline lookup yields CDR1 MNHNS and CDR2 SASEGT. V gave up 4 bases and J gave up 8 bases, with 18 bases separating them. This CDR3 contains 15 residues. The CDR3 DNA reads TGTGCCAGCAGTGCTGTAAGGGGGAGGATAGATGAGCAGTTCTTC. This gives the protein CASSAVRGRIDEQFF.

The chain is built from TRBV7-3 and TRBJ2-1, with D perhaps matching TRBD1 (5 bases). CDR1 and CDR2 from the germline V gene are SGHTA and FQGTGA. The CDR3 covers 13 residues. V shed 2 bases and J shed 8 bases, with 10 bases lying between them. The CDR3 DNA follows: TGTGCCAGCAGCTTATGGGGCGACCATGAGCAGTTCTTC. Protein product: CASSLWGDHEQFF.

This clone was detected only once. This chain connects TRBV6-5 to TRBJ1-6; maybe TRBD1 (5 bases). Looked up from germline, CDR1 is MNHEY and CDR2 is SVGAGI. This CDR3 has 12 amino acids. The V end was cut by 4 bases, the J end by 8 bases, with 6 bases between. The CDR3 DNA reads TGTGCCAGCAGTTTACAGGATTCACCCCTCCACTTT. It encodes CASSLQDSPLHF.

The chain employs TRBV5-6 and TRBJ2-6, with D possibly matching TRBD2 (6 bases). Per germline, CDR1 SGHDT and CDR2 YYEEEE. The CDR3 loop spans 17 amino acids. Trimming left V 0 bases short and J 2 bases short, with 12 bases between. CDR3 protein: CASSLAQGEAGANVLTF. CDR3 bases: TGTGCCAGCAGCTTGGCCCAAGGGGAGGCTGGGGCCAACGTCCTGACTTTC.

The CDR3 here is CATSAGGRRNTIYF. In DNA, the CDR3 is TGTGCCACCAGCGCGGGGGGTCGGCGAAACACCATATATTTT. The chain uses TRBV15 and TRBJ1-3; D might be TRBD1 (5 bases). Germline CDR1 and CDR2: LNHNV and YYDKDF (reference sequence). The CDR3 is 14 residues long. The V and J ends lost 5 bases and 5 bases respectively, with 13 bases between them.

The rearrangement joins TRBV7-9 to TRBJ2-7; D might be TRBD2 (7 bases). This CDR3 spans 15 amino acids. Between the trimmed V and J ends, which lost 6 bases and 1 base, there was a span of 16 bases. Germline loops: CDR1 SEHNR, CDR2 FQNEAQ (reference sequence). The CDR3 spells CASRQGGSRSYEQYF. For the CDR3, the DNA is TGTGCCAGCAGACAGGGAGGGAGCAGGTCCTACGAGCAGTACTTC.

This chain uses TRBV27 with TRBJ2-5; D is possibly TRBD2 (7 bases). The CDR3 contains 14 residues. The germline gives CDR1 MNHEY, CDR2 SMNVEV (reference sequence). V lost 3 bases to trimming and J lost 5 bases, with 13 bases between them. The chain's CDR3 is CASSFRRGRETQYF. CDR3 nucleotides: TGTGCCAGCAGTTTCCGGCGGGGGCGGGAGACCCAGTACTTC.

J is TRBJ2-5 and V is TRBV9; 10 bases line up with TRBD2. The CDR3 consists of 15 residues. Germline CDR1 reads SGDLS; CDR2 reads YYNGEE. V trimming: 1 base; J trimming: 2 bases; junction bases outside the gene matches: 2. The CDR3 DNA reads TGTGCCAGCAGCGTACCAGCGGGGGGGCAAGAGACCCAGTACTTC. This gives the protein CASSVPAGGQETQYF. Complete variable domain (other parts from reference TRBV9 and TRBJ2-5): DSGVTQTPKHLITATGQRVTLRCSPRSGDLSVYWYQQSLDQGLQFLIQYYNGEERAKGNILERFSAQQFPDLHSELNLSSLELGDSALYFCASSVPAGGQETQYFGPGTRLLVL.

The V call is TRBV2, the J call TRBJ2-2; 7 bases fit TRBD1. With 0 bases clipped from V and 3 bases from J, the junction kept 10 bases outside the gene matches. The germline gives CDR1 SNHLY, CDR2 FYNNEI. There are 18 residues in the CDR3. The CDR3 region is CASSEALLNRGHTGELFF. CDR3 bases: TGTGCCAGCAGTGAAGCGCTTCTGAATAGGGGGCACACCGGGGAGCTGTTTTTT.

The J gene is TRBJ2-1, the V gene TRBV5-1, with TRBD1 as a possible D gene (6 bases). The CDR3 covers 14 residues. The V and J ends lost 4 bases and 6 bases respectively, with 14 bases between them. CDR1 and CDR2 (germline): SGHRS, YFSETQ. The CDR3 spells CASSEPGQGNEQFF. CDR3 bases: TGCGCCAGCAGCGAACCGGGACAAGGCAATGAGCAGTTCTTC. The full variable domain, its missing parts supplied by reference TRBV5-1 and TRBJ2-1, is KAGVTQTPRYLIKTRGQQVTLSCSPISGHRSVSWYQQTPGQGLQFLFEYFSETQRNKGNFPGRFSGRQFSNSRSEMNVSTLELGDSALYLCASSEPGQGNEQFFGPGTRLTVL.

DNA of the CDR3: TGTGCCAGCAGCTTGGGGGACAGGTGGTCTGAAGCTTTCTTT. Its protein product is CASSLGDRWSEAFF. The genes are TRBV7-9 and TRBJ1-1; 8 bases match TRBD1. V was clipped by 3 bases and J by 6 bases; unmatched bases: 6. The germline gives CDR1 SEHNR, CDR2 FQNEAQ (reference sequence). There are 14 residues in the CDR3.

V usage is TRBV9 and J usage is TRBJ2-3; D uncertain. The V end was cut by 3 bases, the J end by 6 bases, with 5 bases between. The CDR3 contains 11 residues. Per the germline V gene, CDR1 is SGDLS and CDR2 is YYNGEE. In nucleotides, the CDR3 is TGTGCCAGCAGCGCTGAGGATACGCAGTATTTT. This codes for CASSAEDTQYF. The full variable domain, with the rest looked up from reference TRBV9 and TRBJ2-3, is DSGVTQTPKHLITATGQRVTLRCSPRSGDLSVYWYQQSLDQGLQFLIQYYNGEERAKGNILERFSAQQFPDLHSELNLSSLELGDSALYFCASSAEDTQYFGPGTRLTVL.